Presented here are 6 T cell receptor beta chains from one specimen sequenced in a study of graft-versus-host responses after intestinal transplantation. TCRdb keeps only in-frame clones here, not all; method: immunoSEQ multiplex PCR. The sample comprises about 45,000 clones, about 91% of which are singletons, and approximately 4.7% rests with the top ten. Here the sequenced sample was PBMCs, taken 524 days after transplant. The receptors were gathered from a human patient who received an intestinal transplant, so some T cells may come from the graft donor.

The chain links TRBV27 to TRBJ2-1, with a tentative D call TRBD2 (6 bases). The V gene lost 1 base and the J gene lost 7 bases, with 20 bases spanning the gap. In germline, CDR1 is MNHEY, CDR2 SMNVEV (reference sequence). There are 17 residues in the CDR3. CDR3 coding DNA: TGTGCCAGCAGTTTATATAACCGGGCCCCCCGGGAGAATGAGCAGTTCTTC. Translating it yields CASSLYNRAPRENEQFF.

The gene calls are TRBV7-2 and TRBJ2-7; D is tentatively TRBD1 or TRBD2 (5 bases each). Per germline, CDR1 SGHTA and CDR2 FQGNSA. The germline V and J ends were trimmed by 1 base and 4 bases, with 11 bases remaining between them. CDR3 length equals 14 residues. CDR3 sequence: CASSLGGWRYEQYF. Written as DNA, the CDR3 is TGTGCCAGCAGCTTAGGGGGGTGGCGGTACGAGCAGTACTTC.

The chain combines TRBV28 with TRBJ2-7, with 12 bases matching TRBD2. CDR3 size: 15 residues. In germline, CDR1 is MDHEN, CDR2 SYDVKM. Trimming at V came to 6 bases and at J to 5 bases, leaving 8 bases not matched to a gene. The CDR3 here is CASRFWTSGMNEQYF. CDR3 bases: TGTGCCAGCAGGTTTTGGACTAGCGGGATGAACGAGCAGTACTTC.

The chain employs TRBV27 and TRBJ2-7; D is possibly TRBD2 (5 bases). The CDR3 extends over 13 amino acids. Trimming removed 5 bases from V and 6 bases from J, with 14 bases in between. CDR1 is MNHEY and CDR2 is SMNVEV in the germline V gene (reference sequence). The CDR3: CASSPVTLGEQYF. The CDR3 DNA follows: TGTGCCAGCAGTCCCGTGACACTAGGCGAGCAGTACTTC.

The chain joins TRBV27 to TRBJ2-7, with 9 bases aligning to TRBD2. This CDR3 is 18 amino acids long. Losses at the gene ends were 8 bases for V and 0 bases for J; bases not matched to a gene: 17. Germline V CDR1 and CDR2: MNHEY, SMNVEV (reference sequence). The CDR3 protein is CASRDTGRLAELSYEQYF. For the CDR3, the DNA is TGTGCCAGCCGGGACACCGGACGACTAGCGGAACTCTCCTACGAGCAGTACTTC.

As concerns this clone: One junction end disagrees with the germline gene, perhaps due to a read error. The chain combines TRBV30 with TRBJ2-6, with TRBD1 matching 9 bases. The CDR3 covers 17 residues. Looked up from germline, CDR1 is GTSNPN and CDR2 is SVGIG (reference sequence). CDR3 sequence: CAWSRPGQGSGANVPTF. The CDR3 bases are TGTGCCTGGAGTAGGCCGGGACAGGGCTCTGGGGCCAACGTCCCGACTTTC. The whole variable domain, filled in from reference TRBV30 and TRBJ2-6, reads SQTIHQWPATLVQPVGSPLSLECTVEGTSNPNLYWYRQAAGRGLQLLFYSVGIGQISSEVPQNLSASRPQDRQFILSSKKLLLSDSGFYLCAWSRPGQGSGANVPTFGAGSRLTVL.